What follows describes a single TCR beta chain. From the RT-PCR reads, TCRdb called clonotypes with MiXCR, one entry per CDR3 protein. This sample has more than 600,000 distinct CDR3 sequences, with 14% found just once. This TCR was sampled from a female donor in good health, serving as a healthy control. Sequencing was performed on memory CD4+ T cells from blood.

The CDR3 is CASSQDRSLSGLNYEQYF. The DNA for the CDR3 is TGTGCCAGCAGCCAAGATCGCTCGTTGAGCGGATTAAATTACGAGCAGTACTTC. This rearrangement joins TRBV4-2 to TRBJ2-7; possibly TRBD2 for D (5 bases). The germline gives CDR1 LGHNA, CDR2 YNFKEQ. This CDR3 is 18 amino acids long. The V end was cut by 0 bases, the J end by 4 bases, with 22 bases between.